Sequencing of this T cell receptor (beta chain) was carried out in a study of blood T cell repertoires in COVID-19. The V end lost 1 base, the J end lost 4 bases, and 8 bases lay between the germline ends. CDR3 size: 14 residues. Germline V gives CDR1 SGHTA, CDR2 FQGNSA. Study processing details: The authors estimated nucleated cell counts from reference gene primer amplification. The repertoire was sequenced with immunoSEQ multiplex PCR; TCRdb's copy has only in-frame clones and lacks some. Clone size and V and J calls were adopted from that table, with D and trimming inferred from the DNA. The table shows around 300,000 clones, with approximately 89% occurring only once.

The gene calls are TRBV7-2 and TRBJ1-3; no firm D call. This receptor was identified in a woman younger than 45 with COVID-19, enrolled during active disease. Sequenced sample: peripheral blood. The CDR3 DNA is TGTGCCAGCAGCTTAGGGCCGTCCGGAAACACCATATATTTT. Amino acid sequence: CASSLGPSGNTIYF.